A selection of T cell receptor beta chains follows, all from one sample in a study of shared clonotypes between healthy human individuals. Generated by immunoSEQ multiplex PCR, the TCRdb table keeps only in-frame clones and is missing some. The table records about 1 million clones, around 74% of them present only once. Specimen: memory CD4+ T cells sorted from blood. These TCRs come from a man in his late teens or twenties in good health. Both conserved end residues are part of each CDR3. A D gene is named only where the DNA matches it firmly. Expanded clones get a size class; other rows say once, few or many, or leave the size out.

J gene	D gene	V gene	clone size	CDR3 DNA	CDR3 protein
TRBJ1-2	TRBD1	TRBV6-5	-	TGTGCCAGCAGTAGGACAGGGACCCGCGCGGATGGCTACACCTTC	CASSRTGTRADGYTF
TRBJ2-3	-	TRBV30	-	TGTGCCTTCACCGAGCAGGGCACAGATACGCAGTATTTT	CAFTEQGTDTQYF
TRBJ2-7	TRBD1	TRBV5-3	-	TGTGCCAGAAGACGGGACAGGGTAGAGCAGTACTTC	CARRRDRVEQYF
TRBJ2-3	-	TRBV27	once	TGTGCCAGCAGTCCGCCCCGGCAAGCAGATACGCAGTATTTT	CASSPPRQADTQYF
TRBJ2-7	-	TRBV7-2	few	TGTGCCAGCAGCCGTGGACCGACACTTTACGAGCAGTACTTC	CASSRGPTLYEQYF
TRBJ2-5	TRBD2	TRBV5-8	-	TGTGCCAGCAGCTTTTCAGGCAGGGAGGGGGAGACCCAGTACTTC	CASSFSGREGETQYF
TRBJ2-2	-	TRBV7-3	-	TGTGCCAGCAGACAGGGTAACGCCGGGGAGCTGTTTTTT	CASRQGNAGELFF
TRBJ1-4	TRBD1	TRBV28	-	TGTGCCAGCAACACCGGGACAGGGGGTGAAAAACTGTTTTTT	CASNTGTGGEKLFF
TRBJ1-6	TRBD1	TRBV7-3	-	TGTGCCAGCAGCTCCTCCGGGACAGGTGGGGCCCTCCACTTT	CASSSSGTGGALHF
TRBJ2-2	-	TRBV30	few	TGTGCCTGGAAGGGGAACACTAACACCGGGGAGCTGTTTTTT	CAWKGNTNTGELFF
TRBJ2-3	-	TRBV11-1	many	TGTGCCAGCAGCTTAGGCCCGAGCGCAGATACGCAGTATTTT	CASSLGPSADTQYF
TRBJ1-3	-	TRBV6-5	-	TGTGCCAGCAGTTACGGTATCGGGCCCTCTGGAAACACCATATATTTT	CASSYGIGPSGNTIYF
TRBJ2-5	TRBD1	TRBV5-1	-	TGCGCCAGCAGCCTGGCCGGGGGACAGGGGCAAGAGACCCAGTACTTC	CASSLAGGQGQETQYF
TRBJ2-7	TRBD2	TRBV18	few	TGTGCCAGCTCACCCCCGGGACTAGCGTCGAGCTCCTACGAGCAGTACTTC	CASSPPGLASSSYEQYF
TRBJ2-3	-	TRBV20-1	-	TGCAGTCCCTGGGTGGGGGATACGCAGTATTTT	CSPWVGDTQYF
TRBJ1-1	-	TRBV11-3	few	TGTGCCAGCAGCTCAGGGGAGCACACTGAAGCTTTCTTT	CASSSGEHTEAFF
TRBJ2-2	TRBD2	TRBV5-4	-	TGTGCCTCCTCTAGCGGCGGAAGGAACACCGGGGAGCTGTTTTTT	CASSSGGRNTGELFF
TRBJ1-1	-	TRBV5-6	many	TGTGCCAGCAGCTTGTTAAGACTGAACACTGAAGCTTTCTTT	CASSLLRLNTEAFF